This T cell receptor beta chain was sequenced for a study of T cells in Graves' hyperthyroidism and ophthalmopathy. The germline V gene encodes CDR1 MNHEY and CDR2 SVGAGI. The ends lost 2 bases at V and 10 bases at J; junction bases unmatched: 10. This CDR3 spans 17 amino acids. The diagnostic basis comprised clinical symptoms, serum thyroxine and TRAb, thyroid ultrasound and orbital computed tomography. From RNA transcripts, TCR beta CDR3 regions were amplified. The TCR CDR3 was amplified in a first-round RT-PCR using the HTBI primer set. A single record per CDR3 protein comes from TCRdb applying MiXCR to the multiplex PCR reads. The data show a few hundred thousand distinct CDR3 sequences, with around 15% seen just once and over 45% held by the top ten. Overall study results and limits: Within blood appeared most thyroid clonotypes that had expanded above 0.001. By a 13 V-J model, ophthalmopathy was set apart from stable hyperthyroidism.

About this clonotype: The antigen is unknown.

This TCR came from a woman aged 60 to 75 with Graves' ophthalmopathy. The chain carries TRBV6-5 and TRBJ2-1; 14 bases are shared with TRBD2. The specimen sequenced was blood. CDR3 sequence (DNA): TGTGCCAGCAGTTACGGGACTAGCGGGAGTGTTCCGCGAGAGCAGTTCTTC. This codes for CASSYGTSGSVPREQFF.